This T cell receptor beta chain was sequenced for a study of OX40 agonist ivuxolimab in advanced cancers. CDR1 LNHDA and CDR2 SQIVND come from the germline V gene (reference sequence). The CDR3 length is 11 residues. The V and J ends lost 8 bases and 10 bases respectively, with 12 bases between them. The table came from immunoSEQ multiplex PCR; TCRdb's copy has only in-frame clones and leaves some out. The table includes under 60,000 clones, 70% to 90% detected once. Source: CD4+ or CD8+ T cells sorted from blood, taken in a trial of the OX40 agonist ivuxolimab. This TCR was recovered from an adult with an advanced solid tumor such as melanoma, head and neck, liver or kidney cancer. The chain is built from TRBV19 and TRBJ2-1; D perhaps matches TRBD2 (6 bases). The DNA for the CDR3 is TGTGCCAGTGGTTGGAGGGAGGAGCAGTTCTTC. Amino acids: CASGWREEQFF.